The 20 T cell receptor beta chains listed next were all sequenced from one sample in a study of blood T cell repertoires in COVID-19 (dated by TCRdb to the early 2020s). The library relied on the immunoSEQ multiplex PCR assay. Drawn from immuneACCESS, this table holds only the in-frame rearrangements with V and J called that TCRdb kept. Clones are partly lost; checked studies trace under half to an unresolved V gene and leave the rest unexplained. For this sample there are 250,000 or so clones; around nine tenths appear just once. Clones ranked in the top ten supply over 2% of the sample. The sequenced material came from PBMCs or T cells enriched from blood (not recorded which). Every receptor here comes from a young woman who had recovered from COVID-19.

The chain joins TRBV10-1 to TRBJ2-7; 7 bases map to TRBD1. With V trimmed by 3 bases and J by 2 bases, 4 bases remained unmatched. The CDR3 length is 14 residues. CDR1 and CDR2 (germline): WNHNN, SYGVQD (reference sequence). CDR3 sequence reads: CASSEHTGAYEQYF. CDR3 coding DNA: TGCGCCAGCAGTGAACACACAGGGGCCTACGAGCAGTACTTC.

The genes are TRBV9 and TRBJ1-3; the D is unclear. The V end lost 0 bases, the J end lost 3 bases, and 4 bases lay between the germline ends. Germline CDR1 SGDLS, CDR2 YYNGEE. This CDR3 has 13 amino acids. The CDR3 nucleotides read TGTGCCAGCAGCGTAGGCGGTGGAAACACCATATATTTT. Amino acid sequence: CASSVGGGNTIYF. The whole variable domain, remainder taken from reference TRBV9 and TRBJ1-3, is DSGVTQTPKHLITATGQRVTLRCSPRSGDLSVYWYQQSLDQGLQFLIQYYNGEERAKGNILERFSAQQFPDLHSELNLSSLELGDSALYFCASSVGGGNTIYFGEGSWLTVV.

Details on this clone: Its ends do not fully match the called genes, so a read error is possible. The V and J genes are TRBV7-3 and TRBJ1-3; D is undetermined. CDR3 size: 14 residues. The germline V gene encodes CDR1 SGHTA and CDR2 FQGTGA. The CDR3 loop reads CASSLGGPGNTIYF. CDR3 sequence (DNA): TGTGCCAGCAGCTTAGGTGGTCCAGGAAATACCATATATTTT.

The J gene is TRBJ2-1, the V gene TRBV27; D is unclear. CDR1 is MNHEY and CDR2 is SMNVEV in the germline V gene (reference sequence). The CDR3 runs to 15 residues. The V gene lost 3 bases and the J gene lost 5 bases, with 14 bases spanning the gap. The CDR3 protein is CASSFHPPNNNEQFF. CDR3 nucleotide sequence: TGTGCCAGCAGTTTCCACCCCCCCAACAACAATGAGCAGTTCTTC.

This clone was counted only a few times. CDR3 DNA sequence: TGCGCCAGCAGCCGATCTGAGACAGGGAGACGGGCTTTCTTT. Translating gives CASSRSETGRRAFF. V usage is TRBV4-3 and J usage is TRBJ1-1, with 7 bases aligning to TRBD1. CDR3 length equals 14 residues. V gave up 4 bases and J gave up 11 bases; unmatched junction bases: 13. The germline V gene encodes CDR1 LGHNA and CDR2 YSLEER.

V gene TRBV30 combines with J gene TRBJ1-4, with D possibly matching TRBD1 (5 bases). Trimming took 0 bases from V and 7 from J, leaving 15 bases between them. CDR3 size: 15 residues. Germline CDR1 reads GTSNPN; CDR2 reads SVGIG (reference sequence). CDR3 protein: CAWSVRSRVGEKLFF. The DNA for the CDR3 is TGTGCCTGGAGTGTACGGAGCAGGGTTGGTGAAAAACTGTTTTTT. The full variable domain, with the rest looked up from reference TRBV30 and TRBJ1-4, is SQTIHQWPATLVQPVGSPLSLECTVEGTSNPNLYWYRQAAGRGLQLLFYSVGIGQISSEVPQNLSASRPQDRQFILSSKKLLLSDSGFYLCAWSVRSRVGEKLFFGSGTQLSVL.

The chain combines TRBV30 with TRBJ2-6, with 8 bases that match TRBD1. Germline V CDR1 and CDR2: GTSNPN, SVGIG (reference sequence). This CDR3 is 13 amino acids long. The trim removed 8 bases at V and 0 bases at J, leaving 0 bases unmatched. The CDR3 is CAGTGSGANVLTF. CDR3 bases: TGTGCCGGGACAGGCTCTGGGGCCAACGTCCTGACTTTC.

This chain links TRBV19 with TRBJ2-7; TRBD2 matches at 7 bases. The CDR3 loop spans 16 amino acids. Germline V gives CDR1 LNHDA, CDR2 SQIVND (reference sequence). V was clipped by 4 bases and J by 6 bases; unmatched bases: 15. The CDR3 is CASSTRWREFLAEQYF. Written as DNA, the CDR3 is TGTGCCAGTAGTACGCGATGGCGGGAGTTCCTTGCCGAGCAGTACTTC.

The rearrangement joins TRBV5-4 to TRBJ2-7, with 8 bases fitting TRBD1. The CDR3 contains 14 residues. The germline V gene has CDR1 SGHNT and CDR2 YYREEE (reference sequence). V dropped 5 bases and J dropped 9; count of bases not matched to a gene: 13. CDR3 coding DNA: TGTGCCAGCAGTTATGGACAGGGTCGACAAGGGCAGTACTTC. Translating it yields CASSYGQGRQGQYF.

The chain links TRBV3-1 (or the pseudogene TRBV3-2) to TRBJ2-3, with 9 bases identical to TRBD2. The CDR3 contains 16 residues. V was clipped by 4 bases and J by 0 bases; unmatched bases: 5. Looked up from germline, CDR1 is LGHDT and CDR2 is YNNKEL (reference sequence). The CDR3 region has the DNA TGTGCCAGCAGCCTAAGCGGGAGGACTAGCACAGATACGCAGTATTTT. Translating gives CASSLSGRTSTDTQYF.

The chain has TRBV28 and TRBJ2-1, with 9 nucleotides matching TRBD1. CDR3 size: 14 residues. Trimming removed 6 bases from V and 4 bases from J; junction bases left unmatched: 4. Germline lookup yields CDR1 MDHEN and CDR2 SYDVKM. CDR3 protein: CASSWTGDYNEQFF. DNA of the CDR3: TGTGCCAGCAGCTGGACAGGGGATTACAATGAGCAGTTCTTC. Drawing the rest from reference TRBV28 and TRBJ2-1, the complete variable domain is DVKVTQSSRYLVKRTGEKVFLECVQDMDHENMFWYRQDPGLGLRLIYFSYDVKMKEKGDIPEGYSVSREKKERFSLILESASTNQTSMYLCASSWTGDYNEQFFGPGTRLTVL.

The chain links TRBV30 to TRBJ1-2, with 9 positions matching TRBD1. The V gene end was trimmed by 1 base and the J gene end by 4 bases; junction bases not matched to a gene: 4. Germline loops: CDR1 GTSNPN, CDR2 SVGIG (reference sequence). The CDR3 contains 14 residues. The CDR3 sequence: CAWSATGGGYGYTF. The CDR3 DNA is TGTGCCTGGAGTGCAACAGGGGGCGGCTATGGCTACACCTTC.

The rearrangement joins TRBV19 to TRBJ1-1, with D possibly matching TRBD1 (5 bases). The CDR3 spans 12 residues. CDR1 is LNHDA and CDR2 is SQIVND in the germline V gene (reference sequence). Trimming cost V 7 bases and J 7 bases, with 13 bases left between them. As DNA, the CDR3 is TGTGCCAGTATTTCGGCGGGGGGTGAAGCTTTCTTT. Its protein is CASISAGGEAFF.

The CDR3 loop reads CASSSTVGGSSYNEQFF. CDR3 coding DNA: TGTGCCAGCAGCTCGACAGTAGGCGGGAGCTCCTACAATGAGCAGTTCTTC. The V and J genes are TRBV7-8 and TRBJ2-1; 7 bases are a match to TRBD2. Germline V gene lookup returns CDR1 SGHVS and CDR2 FQNEAQ. Trimming removed 4 bases from V and 0 bases from J; junction bases left unmatched: 9. CDR3 length equals 17 residues. The whole variable domain, remainder taken from reference TRBV7-8 and TRBJ2-1, is GAGVSQSPRYKVAKRGQDVALRCDPISGHVSLFWYQQALGQGPEFLTYFQNEAQLDKSGLPSDRFFAERPEGSVSTLKIQRTQQEDSAVYLCASSSTVGGSSYNEQFFGPGTRLTVL.

The chain links TRBV5-1 to TRBJ1-3, with D possibly being TRBD1 (5 bases). In germline, CDR1 is SGHRS, CDR2 YFSETQ. The V end lost 2 bases, the J end lost 4 bases, and 13 bases lay between the germline ends. This CDR3 spans 15 amino acids. CDR3 sequence: CASSFGGGTGNTIYF. In DNA, the CDR3 is TGCGCCAGCAGCTTCGGCGGGGGAACGGGAAACACCATATATTTT.

This clone occurred once. This sequence joins TRBV5-1 and TRBJ2-1, with D perhaps matching TRBD2 (6 bases). The V and J ends lost 0 bases and 8 bases respectively, with 15 bases between them. CDR1 is SGHRS and CDR2 is YFSETQ in the germline V gene. The CDR3 totals 15 residues. DNA of the CDR3: TGCGCCAGCAGCTTGGACCTAGCGACGGTTGATGAGCAGTTCTTC. Translating it yields CASSLDLATVDEQFF.

The chain has TRBV5-4 and TRBJ1-6, with D possibly matching TRBD1 (5 bases). From germline, CDR1 is SGHNT and CDR2 YYREEE (reference sequence). Trimming took off 3 bases at V and 0 bases at J, with 16 bases between the two ends. The CDR3 extends over 18 amino acids. As DNA, the CDR3 is TGTGCCAGCAGCTCGGGGGGACGGGGGAGCTCCTATAATTCACCCCTCCACTTT. Encoded protein: CASSSGGRGSSYNSPLHF.

This rearrangement joins TRBV11-2 to TRBJ2-2; D is ambiguous. The CDR3 is 13 residues long. The V gene lost 3 bases and the J gene lost 1 base, with 3 bases spanning the gap. Germline V CDR1 and CDR2: SGHAT, FQNNGV. The CDR3 coding sequence is TGTGCCAGCAGCTTCAGGAACACCGGGGAGCTGTTTTTT. Amino acid sequence: CASSFRNTGELFF.

The chain couples TRBV6-5 to TRBJ1-4; TRBD1 might be the D (6 bases). V was shortened by 9 bases and J by 7 bases, with 15 bases between the two germline ends. The germline gives CDR1 MNHEY, CDR2 SVGAGI. This CDR3 has 13 residues. CDR3 loop: CASAGAGTEKLFF. As DNA, the CDR3 is TGTGCCAGTGCGGGGGCAGGCACTGAAAAACTGTTTTTT.

CDR3 sequence reads: CASSLADGSPSTNIQYF. In DNA, the CDR3 is TGTGCCAGCAGCTTGGCCGACGGTAGCCCATCCACAAACATTCAGTACTTC. The chain has TRBV13 and TRBJ2-4; no clear D gene. V was cut by 3 bases and J by 6 bases, with 21 bases left in between. CDR1 and CDR2 from the germline V gene are PRHDT and FYEKMQ (reference sequence). This CDR3 region has 17 residues.